Listed below are T cell receptor beta chains from one sample, sequenced in a study of T cells after yellow fever vaccination. TCRdb passed the 5' RACE reads through MiXCR, listing each CDR3 protein once. Found here are 500,000 to 650,000 distinct CDR3 sequences, roughly an eighth of them singletons; the top ten hold just under 15%. Source: PBMCs, taken on the day of the yellow fever booster vaccination. These receptors came from a man younger than 45 who received the YFV17D yellow fever vaccine. The CDR3 runs from the conserved cysteine through the conserved F or W. D genes are given only for firm matches. The size of a clone is reported for some rows only, either as once, few or many, or as a class for expanded clones.

v_call: TRBV4-3
clone_size: NA
d_call: NA
j_call: TRBJ2-7
cdr3_aa: CASSQDRPDEQYF
cdr3_nt: TGCGCCAGCAGCCAAGATCGCCCCGACGAGCAGTACTTC

v_call: TRBV20-1
clone_size: few
d_call: NA
j_call: TRBJ2-7
cdr3_aa: CSGHYGYEQYF
cdr3_nt: TGCAGTGGCCACTACGGGTACGAGCAGTACTTC

v_call: TRBV20-1
clone_size: NA
d_call: TRBD2
j_call: TRBJ2-5
cdr3_aa: CSALRTSGRSGGETQYF
cdr3_nt: TGCAGTGCCCTCCGGACTAGCGGTCGCTCCGGGGGGGAGACCCAGTACTTC

v_call: TRBV7-2
clone_size: NA
d_call: NA
j_call: TRBJ2-1
cdr3_aa: CASSLLQGSYNEQFF
cdr3_nt: TGTGCCAGCAGCTTACTCCAGGGATCCTACAATGAGCAGTTCTTC

v_call: TRBV9
clone_size: few
d_call: NA
j_call: TRBJ2-1
cdr3_aa: CASSASREKSYNEQFF
cdr3_nt: TGTGCCAGCAGCGCCTCGAGGGAGAAGTCCTACAATGAGCAGTTCTTC

v_call: TRBV6-5
clone_size: few
d_call: TRBD1
j_call: TRBJ2-7
cdr3_aa: CASSYSTDRNLYEQYF
cdr3_nt: TGTGCCAGCAGTTACTCCACGGACAGGAACCTCTACGAGCAGTACTTC

v_call: TRBV11-2
clone_size: NA
d_call: TRBD2
j_call: TRBJ2-3
cdr3_aa: CASRNLEREWLYF
cdr3_nt: TGTGCCAGCAGAAACCTCGAGCGGGAGTGGTTGTATTTT

v_call: TRBV20-1
clone_size: few
d_call: TRBD2
j_call: TRBJ2-1
cdr3_aa: CSARDWGLGGLAAERQFF
cdr3_nt: TGCAGTGCTAGAGATTGGGGTTTGGGGGGACTAGCCGCAGAGCGGCAGTTCTTC

v_call: TRBV20-1
clone_size: few
d_call: NA
j_call: TRBJ1-4
cdr3_aa: CSARDFQREKLFF
cdr3_nt: TGCAGTGCTAGAGATTTCCAGCGTGAAAAACTGTTTTTT

v_call: TRBV10-3
clone_size: few
d_call: TRBD1
j_call: TRBJ1-1
cdr3_aa: CAISEPTGGITEAFF
cdr3_nt: TGTGCCATCAGTGAACCGACAGGGGGAATCACTGAAGCTTTCTTT

v_call: TRBV4-3
clone_size: NA
d_call: NA
j_call: TRBJ2-1
cdr3_aa: CASKTSTKVYNEQFF
cdr3_nt: TGCGCCAGCAAGACTTCAACAAAGGTTTACAATGAGCAGTTCTTC

v_call: TRBV29-1
clone_size: NA
d_call: TRBD1
j_call: TRBJ2-1
cdr3_aa: CSVEVQGTYNEQFF
cdr3_nt: TGCAGCGTTGAAGTACAGGGGACCTACAATGAGCAGTTCTTC

v_call: TRBV29-1
clone_size: NA
d_call: NA
j_call: TRBJ1-4
cdr3_aa: CSVTRGEKLFF
cdr3_nt: TGCAGCGTCACGCGGGGTGAAAAACTGTTTTTT

v_call: TRBV30
clone_size: few
d_call: NA
j_call: TRBJ2-5
cdr3_aa: CAWSVRGLVYQETQYF
cdr3_nt: TGTGCCTGGAGTGTAAGAGGGCTAGTGTACCAAGAGACCCAGTACTTC

v_call: TRBV20-1
clone_size: NA
d_call: TRBD2
j_call: TRBJ2-7
cdr3_aa: CSASHPELAGADEQYF
cdr3_nt: TGCAGTGCTAGCCATCCTGAACTAGCGGGAGCGGATGAGCAGTACTTC

v_call: TRBV9
clone_size: once
d_call: TRBD1
j_call: TRBJ2-4
cdr3_aa: CASSVVSGGDIQYF
cdr3_nt: TGTGCCAGCAGCGTAGTCTCAGGGGGTGACATTCAGTACTTC

v_call: TRBV7-8
clone_size: NA
d_call: NA
j_call: TRBJ2-2
cdr3_aa: CASSSRVGNTGELFF
cdr3_nt: TGTGCCAGCAGCTCACGGGTGGGGAACACCGGGGAGCTGTTTTTT

v_call: TRBV4-2
clone_size: NA
d_call: TRBD2
j_call: TRBJ2-1
cdr3_aa: CASSPHASSGRLDEQFF
cdr3_nt: TGTGCCAGCAGTCCCCATGCGTCTAGCGGGAGACTGGATGAGCAGTTCTTC

v_call: TRBV20-1
clone_size: NA
d_call: TRBD1
j_call: TRBJ2-2
cdr3_aa: CSARVTGDTGELFF
cdr3_nt: TGCAGTGCTAGGGTTACAGGGGACACCGGGGAGCTGTTTTTT

v_call: TRBV5-1
clone_size: NA
d_call: TRBD1
j_call: TRBJ2-2
cdr3_aa: CASSLRQGVGELFF
cdr3_nt: TGCGCCAGCAGCTTGAGACAGGGTGTCGGGGAGCTGTTTTTT

v_call: TRBV25-1
clone_size: once
d_call: NA
j_call: TRBJ2-4
cdr3_aa: CASSGRDSSIQYF
cdr3_nt: TGTGCCAGCAGTGGACGGGACTCCAGCATTCAGTACTTC

v_call: TRBV24-1
clone_size: few
d_call: TRBD2
j_call: TRBJ2-3
cdr3_aa: CATSDRLAGDVADTQYF
cdr3_nt: TGTGCCACCAGTGACCGACTAGCGGGAGATGTGGCAGATACGCAGTATTTT

v_call: TRBV16
clone_size: NA
d_call: NA
j_call: TRBJ2-7
cdr3_aa: CASSQPGADEQYF
cdr3_nt: TGTGCCAGCAGCCAACCCGGGGCGGACGAGCAGTACTTC

v_call: TRBV12-3/TRBV12-4
clone_size: many
d_call: NA
j_call: TRBJ2-3
cdr3_aa: CASSLGRRTDTQYF
cdr3_nt: TGTGCCAGCAGTTTGGGGCGCCGCACAGATACGCAGTATTTT

v_call: TRBV7-9
clone_size: few
d_call: TRBD2
j_call: TRBJ2-1
cdr3_aa: CASSPGGGRAFFNEQFF
cdr3_nt: TGTGCCAGCAGCCCAGGTGGCGGGAGGGCCTTTTTCAATGAGCAGTTCTTC

v_call: TRBV5-1
clone_size: many
d_call: NA
j_call: TRBJ2-5
cdr3_aa: CASSSVGIGETQYF
cdr3_nt: TGCGCCAGCAGTTCGGTGGGGATAGGGGAGACCCAGTACTTC

v_call: TRBV5-1
clone_size: few
d_call: NA
j_call: TRBJ2-3
cdr3_aa: CASSFGSLDTDTQYF
cdr3_nt: TGCGCCAGCAGCTTCGGGTCCTTGGACACAGATACGCAGTATTTT

v_call: TRBV6-5
clone_size: NA
d_call: NA
j_call: TRBJ2-2
cdr3_aa: CASSYSRTGINTGELFF
cdr3_nt: TGTGCCAGCAGTTACTCGAGGACCGGGATCAACACCGGGGAGCTGTTTTTT

v_call: TRBV7-6
clone_size: few
d_call: NA
j_call: TRBJ2-3
cdr3_aa: CASSPAGRGLPLTQYF
cdr3_nt: TGTGCCAGCAGTCCCGCGGGGCGGGGCCTCCCTCTTACGCAGTATTTT

v_call: TRBV13
clone_size: NA
d_call: NA
j_call: TRBJ2-7
cdr3_aa: CASRQRWGSAYEQYF
cdr3_nt: TGTGCCAGCAGACAGAGGTGGGGGAGCGCCTACGAGCAGTACTTC

v_call: TRBV15
clone_size: many
d_call: TRBD2
j_call: TRBJ2-3
cdr3_aa: CATAGGIADTQYF
cdr3_nt: TGTGCCACCGCGGGAGGCATCGCAGATACGCAGTATTTT

v_call: TRBV10-3
clone_size: NA
d_call: TRBD2
j_call: TRBJ2-1
cdr3_aa: CAISFRAPGLAGGSDEQFF
cdr3_nt: TGTGCCATCAGTTTTAGGGCCCCCGGACTAGCGGGAGGGTCGGATGAGCAGTTCTTC

v_call: TRBV10-3
clone_size: NA
d_call: TRBD2
j_call: TRBJ2-1
cdr3_aa: CAISELALAGGNEQFF
cdr3_nt: TGTGCCATCAGTGAGTTGGCGTTAGCGGGAGGTAATGAGCAGTTCTTC

v_call: TRBV27
clone_size: few
d_call: NA
j_call: TRBJ2-5
cdr3_aa: CASSAGGGRVETQYF
cdr3_nt: TGTGCCAGCAGTGCCGGGGGTGGCAGGGTGGAGACCCAGTACTTC

v_call: TRBV20-1
clone_size: NA
d_call: NA
j_call: TRBJ2-1
cdr3_aa: CSAGRVGRGAHNEQFF
cdr3_nt: TGCAGTGCGGGGAGGGTTGGACGGGGGGCCCACAATGAGCAGTTCTTC

v_call: TRBV12-3/TRBV12-4
clone_size: NA
d_call: NA
j_call: TRBJ1-5
cdr3_aa: CASSRFVGNQPQHF
cdr3_nt: TGTGCCAGCAGCCGCTTTGTCGGAAATCAGCCCCAGCATTTT

v_call: TRBV21-1
clone_size: few
d_call: NA
j_call: TRBJ2-3
cdr3_aa: CASKCGTGLADTQYF
cdr3_nt: TGTGCCAGCAAATGCGGGACAGGGCTGGCAGATACGCAGTATTTT

v_call: TRBV15
clone_size: few
d_call: TRBD1
j_call: TRBJ1-4
cdr3_aa: CATSSQGRSEKLFF
cdr3_nt: TGTGCCACCAGCTCACAGGGGAGATCCGAAAAACTGTTTTTT

v_call: TRBV19
clone_size: NA
d_call: TRBD1
j_call: TRBJ2-7
cdr3_aa: CASSRTGGAYEQYF
cdr3_nt: TGTGCCAGTAGTCGGACAGGGGGGGCCTACGAGCAGTACTTC

v_call: TRBV7-3
clone_size: NA
d_call: TRBD2
j_call: TRBJ2-1
cdr3_aa: CASGGGRSSYNEQFF
cdr3_nt: TGTGCCAGCGGCGGCGGGAGGAGCTCCTACAATGAGCAGTTCTTC

v_call: TRBV3-1
clone_size: NA
d_call: TRBD2
j_call: TRBJ2-7
cdr3_aa: CASSRLPWDGGSYEQYF
cdr3_nt: TGTGCCAGCAGCCGCCTGCCCTGGGACGGCGGGAGCTACGAGCAGTACTTC

v_call: TRBV30
clone_size: few
d_call: TRBD2
j_call: TRBJ2-7
cdr3_aa: CAWRLAGGSYEQYF
cdr3_nt: TGTGCCTGGCGGCTAGCGGGAGGATCCTACGAGCAGTACTTC

v_call: TRBV20-1
clone_size: many
d_call: TRBD1
j_call: TRBJ2-2
cdr3_aa: CSARNDRDTGELFF
cdr3_nt: TGCAGTGCTAGGAACGACAGGGACACCGGGGAGCTGTTTTTT

v_call: TRBV14
clone_size: few
d_call: NA
j_call: TRBJ2-6
cdr3_aa: CASSRYPQVGANVLTF
cdr3_nt: TGTGCCAGCAGCCGATACCCCCAGGTTGGGGCCAACGTCCTGACTTTC

v_call: TRBV15
clone_size: NA
d_call: TRBD1
j_call: TRBJ2-7
cdr3_aa: CATSRDWGQHYEQYF
cdr3_nt: TGTGCCACCAGCAGAGATTGGGGACAGCACTACGAGCAGTACTTC

v_call: TRBV27
clone_size: NA
d_call: TRBD1
j_call: TRBJ2-7
cdr3_aa: CAVGQGAYEQYF
cdr3_nt: TGTGCCGTGGGGCAGGGGGCCTACGAGCAGTACTTC

v_call: TRBV20-1
clone_size: many
d_call: NA
j_call: TRBJ1-1
cdr3_aa: CSTRGFSEGRNTEAFF
cdr3_nt: TGCAGTACGAGAGGTTTTTCGGAGGGACGGAACACTGAAGCTTTCTTT

v_call: TRBV4-3
clone_size: many
d_call: NA
j_call: TRBJ2-4
cdr3_aa: CASSQDAFGLEYF
cdr3_nt: TGCGCCAGCAGCCAAGACGCTTTTGGGCTGGAGTACTTC